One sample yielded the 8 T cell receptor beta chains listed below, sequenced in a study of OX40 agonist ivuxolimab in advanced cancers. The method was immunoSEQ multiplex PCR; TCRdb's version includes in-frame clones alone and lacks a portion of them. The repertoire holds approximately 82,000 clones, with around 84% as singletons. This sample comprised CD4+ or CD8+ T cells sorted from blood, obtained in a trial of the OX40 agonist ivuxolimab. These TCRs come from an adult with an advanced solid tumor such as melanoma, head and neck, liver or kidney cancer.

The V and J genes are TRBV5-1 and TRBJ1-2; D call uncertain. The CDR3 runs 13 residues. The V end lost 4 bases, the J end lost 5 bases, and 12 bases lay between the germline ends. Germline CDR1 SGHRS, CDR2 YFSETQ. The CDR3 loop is CASSPDSGYGYTF. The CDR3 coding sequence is TGCGCCAGCAGCCCCGATTCGGGTTATGGCTACACCTTC.

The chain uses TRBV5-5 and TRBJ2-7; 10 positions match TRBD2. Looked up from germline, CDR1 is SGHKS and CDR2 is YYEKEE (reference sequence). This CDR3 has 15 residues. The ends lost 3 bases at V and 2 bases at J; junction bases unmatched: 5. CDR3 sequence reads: CASSYRTSGTYEQYF. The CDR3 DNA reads TGTGCCAGCAGCTACCGGACTAGCGGCACCTACGAGCAGTACTTC.

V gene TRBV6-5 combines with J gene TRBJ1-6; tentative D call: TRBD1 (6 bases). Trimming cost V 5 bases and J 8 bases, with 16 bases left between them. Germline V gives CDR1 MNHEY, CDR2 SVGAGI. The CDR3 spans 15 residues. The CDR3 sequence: CASSRTGAGDSPLHF. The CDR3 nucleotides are TGTGCCAGCAGTCGGACGGGGGCAGGGGATTCACCCCTCCACTTT.

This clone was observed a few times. This CDR3 is CASSAIGQFF. In DNA form, the CDR3 reads TGTGCCAGCAGTGCAATTGGGCAGTTCTTC. This chain joins TRBV7-2 and TRBJ2-1; no reliable D call. The CDR3 covers 10 residues. Trimming stripped 6 bases from V and 12 bases from J, with 9 bases between. Looked up from germline, CDR1 is SGHTA and CDR2 is FQGNSA.

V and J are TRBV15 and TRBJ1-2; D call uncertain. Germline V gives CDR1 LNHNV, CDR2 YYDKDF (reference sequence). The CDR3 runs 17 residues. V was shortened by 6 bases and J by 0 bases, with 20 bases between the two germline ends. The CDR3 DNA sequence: TGTGCCACCAGTCCCCTATATGGGGTCGCTACTAACTATGGCTACACCTTC. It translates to CATSPLYGVATNYGYTF.

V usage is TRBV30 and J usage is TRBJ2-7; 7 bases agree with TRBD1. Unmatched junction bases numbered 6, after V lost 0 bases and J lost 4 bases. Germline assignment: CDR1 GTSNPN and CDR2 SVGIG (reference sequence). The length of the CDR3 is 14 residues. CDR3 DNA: TGTGCCTGGAGTGTAGGGGGCAGTAGGTACGAGCAGTACTTC. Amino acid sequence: CAWSVGGSRYEQYF.

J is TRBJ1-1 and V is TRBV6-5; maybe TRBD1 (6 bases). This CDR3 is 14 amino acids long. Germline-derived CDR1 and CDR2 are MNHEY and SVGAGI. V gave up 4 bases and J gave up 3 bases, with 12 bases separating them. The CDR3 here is CASSSYREHTEAFF. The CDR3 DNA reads TGTGCCAGCAGTTCCTACAGGGAGCACACTGAAGCTTTCTTT.

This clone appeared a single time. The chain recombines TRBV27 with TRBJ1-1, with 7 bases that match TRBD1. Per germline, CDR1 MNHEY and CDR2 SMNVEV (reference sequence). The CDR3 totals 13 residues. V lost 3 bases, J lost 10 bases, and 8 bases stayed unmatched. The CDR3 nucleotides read TGTGCCAGCAGTTTCTCCCGGGACAGTGGAGCTTTCTTT. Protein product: CASSFSRDSGAFF.